The T cell receptor beta chain under discussion was sequenced for a study of monozygotic twins with inflammatory bowel disease. Findings and caveats of the study: The co-twins with IBD showed lower TCRbeta diversity (inverse Simpson) than their healthy siblings. Discordant twins showed the same repertoire similarity as concordant twins, possibly from limited power.

In the case of this clonotype: Its specificity is unknown.

The UMIs contained a 6-nucleotide sample barcode. They were added by template switching during cDNA synthesis. TCRdb reprocessed the 5' RACE reads and reports one entry per CDR3 protein, with no DNA. The sample's table shows about 380,000 distinct CDR3 sequences. The blood volume drawn from each donor was around 2.6 ml. The CDR3 has 16 residues. Germline V gene data show CDR1 as DFQATT and CDR2 as SNEGSKA (reference sequence). The V gene is TRBV20-1, the J gene TRBJ2-2; TCRdb indicates TRBD1, and absent DNA this call remains unverified. The sample comprised blood. The origin of this receptor is a human donor with ulcerative colitis or Crohn's disease, or a healthy co-twin of an affected twin (not recorded which). The CDR3 protein is CSAKGAGLFYTGELFF.